This T cell receptor (beta chain) was profiled in a study of shared clonotypes between healthy human individuals. General study points: Some clonotypes were shared by all four sorted-subset donors, while others were not shared. The non-shared ones had lower generation probabilities than the shared ones.

TCRdb's table, derived via immunoSEQ multiplex PCR, lists solely in-frame clones and lacks some. The profile shows 1.6 million or so clones, just under 99% of them singletons. This CDR3 spans 15 amino acids. Trimming shortened V by 7 bases and J by 0 bases, and 15 bases separated the two germline ends. Germline-derived CDR1 and CDR2 are MNHNS and SASEGT. Regarding this clone: Its antigen is currently unknown.

The receptor's source is a man between 25 and 39 years old in good health. Sequencing input: naive CD4+ T cells sorted from blood. Subset in this sample: CD45RA+ positively selected. The rearrangement joins TRBV6-1 to TRBJ1-1; unclear D gene. The CDR3: CASKTSGGMNTEAFF. CDR3 DNA sequence: TGTGCCAGCAAGACCAGCGGCGGTATGAACACTGAAGCTTTCTTT.